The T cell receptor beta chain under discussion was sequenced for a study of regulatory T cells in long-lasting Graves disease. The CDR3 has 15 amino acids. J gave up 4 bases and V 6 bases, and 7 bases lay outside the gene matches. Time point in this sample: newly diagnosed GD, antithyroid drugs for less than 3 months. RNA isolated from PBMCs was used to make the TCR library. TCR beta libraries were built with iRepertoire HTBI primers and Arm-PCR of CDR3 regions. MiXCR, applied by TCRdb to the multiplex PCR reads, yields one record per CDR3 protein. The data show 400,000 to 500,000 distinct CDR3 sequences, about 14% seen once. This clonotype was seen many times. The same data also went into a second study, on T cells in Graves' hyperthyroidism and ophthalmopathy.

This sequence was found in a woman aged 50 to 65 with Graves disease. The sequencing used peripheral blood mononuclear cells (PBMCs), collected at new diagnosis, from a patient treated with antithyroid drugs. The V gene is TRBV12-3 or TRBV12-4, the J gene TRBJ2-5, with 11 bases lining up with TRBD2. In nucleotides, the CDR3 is TGTGCCAGCAGCTCCCCGACTAGCGGGATAGAGACCCAGTACTTC. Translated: CASSSPTSGIETQYF.